Presented here are 6 T cell receptor beta chains from one specimen sequenced in a study of Graves' ophthalmopathy and Graves' hyperthyroidism. RNA transcripts provided the template for amplifying TCR beta CDR3 regions. Amplification began with first-round RT-PCR using HTBI primers, then second-round multiplex PCR was performed. Each CDR3 protein is one row after TCRdb ran MiXCR on the multiplex PCR reads. The sample consists of 650,000 to 800,000 distinct CDR3 sequences, more than 40% of them appearing once. Sequencing was performed on peripheral blood. The source is an adult man with Graves' ophthalmopathy.

This rearrangement joins TRBV24-1 to TRBJ1-4; 7 bases line up with TRBD1. The germline V gene encodes CDR1 KGHDR and CDR2 SFDVKD. After removal of 5 bases from V and 4 bases from J, the junction contained 9 bases not matched to a gene. This CDR3 contains 16 residues. The CDR3 DNA reads TGTGCCACCAGTGCTAGGGACAGTAGGGATAATGAAAAACTGTTTTTT. This gives the protein CATSARDSRDNEKLFF.

V usage is TRBV7-9 and J usage is TRBJ1-4; no firm D call. CDR3 length equals 14 residues. Germline CDR1 SEHNR, CDR2 FQNEAQ (reference sequence). Trimming removed 3 bases at V and 7 bases at J, with 12 bases between. The CDR3, as DNA: TGTGCCAGCAGCTTGCGGAGGGCGGCTGAAAAACTGTTTTTT. Translation: CASSLRRAAEKLFF.

Details on this clonotype: One end of the junction is discordant with germline, which a read error may explain. The rearrangement joins TRBV5-5 to TRBJ1-1; D is possibly TRBD1 (5 bases). This CDR3 has 14 residues. Germline V gene lookup returns CDR1 SGHKS and CDR2 YYEKEE (reference sequence). The CDR3 DNA reads TGCGCCAGCAGCCAGGCATGGGACGGGAAAGAAGCTTTCTTT. Translation: CASSQAWDGKEAFF.

The sample holds many counts of this clonotype. The rearrangement uses TRBV7-9 and TRBJ1-2; a weak D match, TRBD1 (6 bases). Trimming stripped 1 base from V and 3 bases from J, with 12 bases between. This CDR3 has 15 amino acids. The germline gives CDR1 SEHNR, CDR2 FQNEAQ (reference sequence). DNA of the CDR3: TGTGCCAGCAGCTTAGAGGACGGGGGCGACTATGGCTACACCTTC. It codes for CASSLEDGGDYGYTF.

In its sample, this clonotype was seen many times. V usage is TRBV12-3 or TRBV12-4 and J usage is TRBJ2-5, with D perhaps matching TRBD2 (6 bases). CDR3 length equals 14 residues. V was shortened by 6 bases and J by 0 bases, with 11 bases between the two germline ends. CDR3 nucleotides: TGTGCCAGCAGCCCGGGACTGGACCAAGAGACCCAGTACTTC. Translated, it gives CASSPGLDQETQYF.

The V and J genes are TRBV29-1 and TRBJ2-7, with TRBD2 identical over 10 bases. This CDR3 comprises 11 residues. Germline V lookup: CDR1 SQVTM, CDR2 ANQGSEA. The J segment lost 7 bases and the V segment lost 8 bases, leaving 5 bases of the junction unmatched. The CDR3 loop reads CSSSGSGEQYF. The CDR3 DNA reads TGCAGCTCTAGCGGGAGTGGAGAGCAGTACTTC.